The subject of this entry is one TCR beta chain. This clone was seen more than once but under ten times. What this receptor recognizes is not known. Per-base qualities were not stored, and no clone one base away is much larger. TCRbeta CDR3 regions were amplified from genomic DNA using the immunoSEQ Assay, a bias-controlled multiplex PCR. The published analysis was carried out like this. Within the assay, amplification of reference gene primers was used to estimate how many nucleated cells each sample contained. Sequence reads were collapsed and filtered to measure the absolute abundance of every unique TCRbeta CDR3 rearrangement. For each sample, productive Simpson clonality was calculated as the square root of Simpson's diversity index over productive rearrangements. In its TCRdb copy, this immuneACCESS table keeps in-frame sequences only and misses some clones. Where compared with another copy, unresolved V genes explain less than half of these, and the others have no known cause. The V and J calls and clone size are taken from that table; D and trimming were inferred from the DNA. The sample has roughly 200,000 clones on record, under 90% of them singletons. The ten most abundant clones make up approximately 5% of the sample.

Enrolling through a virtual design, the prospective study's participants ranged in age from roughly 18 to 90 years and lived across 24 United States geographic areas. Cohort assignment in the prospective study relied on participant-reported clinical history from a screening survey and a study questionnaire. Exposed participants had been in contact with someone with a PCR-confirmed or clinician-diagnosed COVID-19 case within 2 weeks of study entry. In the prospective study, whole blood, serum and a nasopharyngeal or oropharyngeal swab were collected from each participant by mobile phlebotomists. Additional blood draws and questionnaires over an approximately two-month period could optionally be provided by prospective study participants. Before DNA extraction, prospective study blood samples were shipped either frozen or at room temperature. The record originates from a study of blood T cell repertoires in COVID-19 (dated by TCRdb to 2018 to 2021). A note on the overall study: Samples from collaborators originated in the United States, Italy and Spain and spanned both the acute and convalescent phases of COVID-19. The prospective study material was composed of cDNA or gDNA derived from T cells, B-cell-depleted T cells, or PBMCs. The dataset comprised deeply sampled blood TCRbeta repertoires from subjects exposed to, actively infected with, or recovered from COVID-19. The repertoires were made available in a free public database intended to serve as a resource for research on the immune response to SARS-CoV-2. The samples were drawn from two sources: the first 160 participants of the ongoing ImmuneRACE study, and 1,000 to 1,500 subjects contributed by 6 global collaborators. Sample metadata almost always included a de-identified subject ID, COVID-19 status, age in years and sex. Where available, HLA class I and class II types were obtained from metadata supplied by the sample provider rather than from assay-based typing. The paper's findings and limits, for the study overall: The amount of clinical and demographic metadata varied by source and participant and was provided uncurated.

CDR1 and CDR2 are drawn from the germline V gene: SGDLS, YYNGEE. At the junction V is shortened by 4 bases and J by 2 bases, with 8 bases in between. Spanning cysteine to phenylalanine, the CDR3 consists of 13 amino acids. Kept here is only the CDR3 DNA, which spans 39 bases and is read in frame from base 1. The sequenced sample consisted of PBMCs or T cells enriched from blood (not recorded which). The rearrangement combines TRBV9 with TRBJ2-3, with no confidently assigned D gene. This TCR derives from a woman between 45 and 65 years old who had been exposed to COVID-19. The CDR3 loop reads CASSFSNTDTQYF. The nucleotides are TGTGCCAGCAGCTTCAGTAACACAGATACGCAGTATTTT.